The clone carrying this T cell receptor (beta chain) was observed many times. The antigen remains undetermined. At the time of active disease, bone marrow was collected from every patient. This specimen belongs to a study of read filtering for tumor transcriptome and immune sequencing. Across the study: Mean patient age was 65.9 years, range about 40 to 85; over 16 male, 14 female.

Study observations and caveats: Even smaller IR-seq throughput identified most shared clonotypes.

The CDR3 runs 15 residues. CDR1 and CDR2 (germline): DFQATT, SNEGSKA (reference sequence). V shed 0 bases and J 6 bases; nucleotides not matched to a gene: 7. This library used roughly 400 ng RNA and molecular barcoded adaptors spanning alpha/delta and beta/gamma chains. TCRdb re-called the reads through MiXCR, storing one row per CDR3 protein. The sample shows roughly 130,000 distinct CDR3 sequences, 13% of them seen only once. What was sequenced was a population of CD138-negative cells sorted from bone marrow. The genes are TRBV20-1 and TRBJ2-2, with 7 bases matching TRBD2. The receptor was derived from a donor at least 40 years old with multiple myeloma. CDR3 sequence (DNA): TGCAGTGCTAGAGATCCAACTACTAGCGCCGGGGAGCTGTTTTTT. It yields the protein CSARDPTTSAGELFF.